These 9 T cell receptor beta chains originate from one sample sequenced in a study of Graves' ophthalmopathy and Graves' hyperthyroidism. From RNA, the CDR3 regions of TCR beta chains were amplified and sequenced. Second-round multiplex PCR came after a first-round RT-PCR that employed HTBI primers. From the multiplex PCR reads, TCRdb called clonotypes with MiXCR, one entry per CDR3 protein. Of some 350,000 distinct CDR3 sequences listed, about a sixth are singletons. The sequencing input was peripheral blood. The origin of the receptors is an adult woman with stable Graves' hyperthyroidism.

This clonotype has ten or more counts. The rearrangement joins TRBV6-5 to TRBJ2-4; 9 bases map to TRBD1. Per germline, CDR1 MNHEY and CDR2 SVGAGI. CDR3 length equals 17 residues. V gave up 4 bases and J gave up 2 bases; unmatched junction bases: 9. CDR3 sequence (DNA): TGTGCCAGCAGTTCACCGGGACAGGGATCCACCAAAAACATTCAGTACTTC. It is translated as CASSSPGQGSTKNIQYF.

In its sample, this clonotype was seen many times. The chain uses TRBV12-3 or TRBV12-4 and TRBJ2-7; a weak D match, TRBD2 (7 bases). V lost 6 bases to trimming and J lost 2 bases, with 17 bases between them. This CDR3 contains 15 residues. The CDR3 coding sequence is TGTGCCAGCAGCCGAAGGGGGGGCACGACCTACGAGCAGTACTTC. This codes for CASSRRGGTTYEQYF.

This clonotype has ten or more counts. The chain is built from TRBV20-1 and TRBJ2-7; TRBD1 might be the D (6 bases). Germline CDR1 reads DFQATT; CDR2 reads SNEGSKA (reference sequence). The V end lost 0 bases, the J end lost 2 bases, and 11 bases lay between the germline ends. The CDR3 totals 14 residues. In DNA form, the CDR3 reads TGCAGTGCTAGAGATCCTGACAGGCCCTACGAGCAGTACTTC. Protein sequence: CSARDPDRPYEQYF.

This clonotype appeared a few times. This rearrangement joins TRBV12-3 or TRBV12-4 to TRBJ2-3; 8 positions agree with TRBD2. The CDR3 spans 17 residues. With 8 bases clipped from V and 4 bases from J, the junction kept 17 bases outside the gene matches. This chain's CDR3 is CASRGLVRGLDSDTQYF. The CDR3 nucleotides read TGTGCCAGCCGGGGACTAGTTCGAGGGCTTGATTCAGATACGCAGTATTTT.

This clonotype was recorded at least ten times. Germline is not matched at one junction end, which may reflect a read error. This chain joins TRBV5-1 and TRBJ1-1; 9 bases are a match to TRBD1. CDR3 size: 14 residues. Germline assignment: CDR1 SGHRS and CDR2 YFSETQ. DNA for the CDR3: TGTGCCAGCAGCTGGGGACAGGGGAACACTGAAGCTTTCTTT. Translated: CASSWGQGNTEAFF.

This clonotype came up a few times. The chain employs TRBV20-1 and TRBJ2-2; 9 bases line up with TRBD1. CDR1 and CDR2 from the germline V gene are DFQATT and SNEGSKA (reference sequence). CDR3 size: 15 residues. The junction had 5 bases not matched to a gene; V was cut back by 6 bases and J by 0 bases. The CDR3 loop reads CSASGTGSNTGELFF. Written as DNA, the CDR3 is TGCAGTGCCTCAGGGACAGGGTCGAACACCGGGGAGCTGTTTTTT.

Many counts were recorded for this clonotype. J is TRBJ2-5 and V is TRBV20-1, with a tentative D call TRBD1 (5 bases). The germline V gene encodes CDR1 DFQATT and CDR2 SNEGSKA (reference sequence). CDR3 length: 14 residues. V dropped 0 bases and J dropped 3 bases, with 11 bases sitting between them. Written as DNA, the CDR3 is TGCAGTGCTAGAGATGTCTCCAGGGAAGAGACCCAGTACTTC. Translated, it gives CSARDVSREETQYF.

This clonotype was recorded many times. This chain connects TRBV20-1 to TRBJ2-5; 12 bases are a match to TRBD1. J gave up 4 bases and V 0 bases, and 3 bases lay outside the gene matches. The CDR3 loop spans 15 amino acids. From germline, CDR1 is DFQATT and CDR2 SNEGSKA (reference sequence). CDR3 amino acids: CSAREGQGAGETQYF. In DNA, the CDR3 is TGCAGTGCTAGAGAGGGACAGGGGGCAGGAGAGACCCAGTACTTC.

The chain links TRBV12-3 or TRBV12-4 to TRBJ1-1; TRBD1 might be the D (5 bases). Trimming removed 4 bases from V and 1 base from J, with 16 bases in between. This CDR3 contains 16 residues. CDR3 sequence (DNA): TGTGCCAGCAGTTCCTGGGGGGTCTCGCGGAACACTGAAGCTTTCTTT. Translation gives CASSSWGVSRNTEAFF.